These 30 T cell receptor beta chains share one sample of origin, sequenced in a study of control samples from healthy donors and cancer patients. Clones were sequenced by immunoSEQ multiplex PCR, and TCRdb holds only the in-frame ones, with some missing. The sample has just over 150,000 clones, 85% to 95% seen once. Material: blood. These receptors all stem from a man aged 45-65 years in good health.

This clone has a single count. The gene calls are TRBV2 and TRBJ2-1, with D unclear. This CDR3 has 13 residues. V was clipped by 6 bases and J by 6 bases, with 12 bases between them. Per the germline V gene, CDR1 is SNHLY and CDR2 is FYNNEI. The DNA of the CDR3 is TGTGCCAGCAGGTTAAGGGTCTCCAATGAGCAGTTCTTC. The encoded protein is CASRLRVSNEQFF.

The J gene is TRBJ1-1, the V gene TRBV7-9, with D possibly TRBD1 on 5 matching bases. V lost 7 bases to trimming and J lost 10 bases, with 16 bases between them. Germline-derived CDR1 and CDR2 are SEHNR and FQNEAQ (reference sequence). The CDR3 runs 12 residues. The CDR3 DNA reads TGTGCCAGCACCATCCCTGTCGGGGGAGCTTTCTTT. Its protein product is CASTIPVGGAFF.

The V call is TRBV10-3, the J call TRBJ2-7; 8 nucleotides align to TRBD1. The V segment lost 6 bases and the J segment 7 bases; nucleotides outside the gene matches: 5. The CDR3 has 12 residues. Germline CDR1 is ENHRY and CDR2 is SYGVKD. CDR3 protein: CAIRDRGREQYF. CDR3 nucleotide sequence: TGTGCCATCAGAGACAGGGGCCGGGAGCAGTACTTC.

This clone was seen once. The rearrangement joins TRBV27 to TRBJ2-7; possible D gene TRBD2, 5 bases. CDR3 length: 14 residues. Trimming took 3 bases from V and 3 from J, leaving 12 bases between them. Germline CDR1 and CDR2: MNHEY and SMNVEV (reference sequence). The CDR3 loop is CASSFLGSGYEQYF. CDR3 in DNA: TGTGCCAGCAGTTTCTTGGGCAGCGGCTACGAGCAGTACTTC.

The V gene is TRBV6-5, the J gene TRBJ2-7; TRBD2 matches 10 bases. Germline-derived CDR1 and CDR2 are MNHEY and SVGAGI. J gave up 4 bases and V 0 bases, and 3 bases lay outside the gene matches. This CDR3 is 15 amino acids long. The CDR3 region is CASSYSGTSEYEQYF. For the CDR3, the DNA is TGTGCCAGCAGTTACTCGGGGACTAGCGAATACGAGCAGTACTTC.

This clone has more than one count but fewer than ten. This chain joins TRBV6-5 and TRBJ2-1; D could derive from TRBD1 or TRBD2 (5 bases each). The CDR3 is made up of 11 amino acids. Germline V gene sequence: CDR1 MNHEY, CDR2 SVGAGI. With 8 bases removed from V and 10 bases from J, the gap between germline ends came to 12 bases. CDR3 DNA: TGTGCCAGCCGCCGGGGCGGGGAGCAGTTCTTC. Amino acid sequence: CASRRGGEQFF.

The genes are TRBV5-1 and TRBJ2-1; 7 bases map to TRBD2. The V segment lost 3 bases and the J segment 4 bases; nucleotides outside the gene matches: 13. The germline gives CDR1 SGHRS, CDR2 YFSETQ. The CDR3 contains 17 residues. The CDR3 DNA reads TGCGCCAGCAGCTCTTCCAGTTCTAGCGGAGCATACAATGAGCAGTTCTTC. Its protein product is CASSSSSSSGAYNEQFF. Full variable domain (rest looked up from reference TRBV5-1 and TRBJ2-1): KAGVTQTPRYLIKTRGQQVTLSCSPISGHRSVSWYQQTPGQGLQFLFEYFSETQRNKGNFPGRFSGRQFSNSRSEMNVSTLELGDSALYLCASSSSSSSGAYNEQFFGPGTRLTVL.

The V call is TRBV10-3, the J call TRBJ2-2, with 9 positions matching TRBD2. The germline V gene encodes CDR1 ENHRY and CDR2 SYGVKD. The CDR3 is 16 residues long. With 6 bases clipped from V and 4 bases from J, the junction kept 9 bases outside the gene matches. The CDR3 sequence: CAIRAPAGGGTGELFF. For the CDR3, the DNA is TGTGCCATCAGGGCCCCAGCGGGAGGCGGCACCGGGGAGCTGTTTTTT.

The DNA of the CDR3 is TGCGCCAGCAGCCCGGACAGGCCCAATGAGCAGTTCTTC. This sequence encodes CASSPDRPNEQFF. The chain employs TRBV4-1 and TRBJ2-1; 7 nucleotides agree with TRBD1. After removal of 4 bases from V and 6 bases from J, the junction contained 3 bases not matched to a gene. CDR1 and CDR2 from the germline V gene are MGHRA and YSYEKL. The CDR3 has 13 residues.

The chain has TRBV7-9 and TRBJ2-1, with TRBD2 identical over 9 bases. Per germline, CDR1 SEHNR and CDR2 FQNEAQ (reference sequence). This CDR3 is built from 15 residues. Trimming took 5 bases from V and 5 from J; bases not matched to a gene: 7. Here the CDR3 reads CASSPMVAGDNEQFF. The CDR3 nucleotides read TGTGCCAGCAGCCCCATGGTAGCGGGAGACAATGAGCAGTTCTTC.

The genes are TRBV5-8 and TRBJ2-7; 11 bases fit TRBD2. The CDR3 is made up of 14 amino acids. Germline-derived CDR1 and CDR2 are SGHTS and YDEGEE. With V trimmed by 5 bases and J by 5 bases, 6 bases remained unmatched. Here the CDR3 reads CASRQLAGVNEQYF. CDR3 bases: TGTGCCAGCAGACAACTAGCGGGAGTCAACGAGCAGTACTTC.

The CDR3 DNA reads TGTGCCAGCAGCTTAAAACTCCGGGACAGGGGGCACACTGAAGCTTTCTTT. It codes for CASSLKLRDRGHTEAFF. V and J are TRBV7-6 and TRBJ1-1; 12 nucleotides agree with TRBD1. The CDR3 extends over 17 amino acids. Germline-derived CDR1 and CDR2 are SGHVS and FNYEAQ. The trim removed 2 bases at V and 3 bases at J, leaving 7 bases unmatched. The full variable domain, in which reference TRBV7-6 and TRBJ1-1 provide the parts outside the CDR3, is GAGVSQSPRYKVTKRGQDVALRCDPISGHVSLYWYRQALGQGPEFLTYFNYEAQQDKSGLPNDRFSAERPEGSISTLTIQRTEQRDSAMYRCASSLKLRDRGHTEAFFGQGTRLTVV.

The rearrangement joins TRBV29-1 to TRBJ2-1, with 7 positions matching TRBD2. CDR1 and CDR2 from the germline V gene are SQVTM and ANQGSEA. The length of the CDR3 is 13 residues. Trimming removed 7 bases from V and 7 bases from J; junction bases left unmatched: 10. The CDR3 DNA sequence: TGCAGCGCCGAGCTGCGGGAGTGGAATGAGCAGTTCTTC. Residues: CSAELREWNEQFF.

V and J are TRBV6-6 and TRBJ2-3; D may match TRBD1 or TRBD2 (5 bases each). The germline CDR1 and CDR2 sequences are MNHNY and SVGAGI (reference sequence). V was shortened by 5 bases and J by 2 bases, with 17 bases between the two germline ends. The CDR3 is 16 amino acids. CDR3: CASSHRGRAFTDTQYF. CDR3 in DNA: TGTGCCAGCAGTCACCGGGGCAGGGCGTTCACAGATACGCAGTATTTT.

The gene calls are TRBV28 and TRBJ1-3, with D maybe TRBD1 (6 bases). Trimming pared 6 bases from V and 4 bases from J, leaving 19 bases between. This CDR3 region has 16 residues. CDR1 MDHEN and CDR2 SYDVKM come from the germline V gene. The chain's CDR3 is CASSLGGGALGNTIYF. The CDR3, as DNA: TGTGCCAGCAGCCTTGGGGGGGGCGCCTTGGGAAACACCATATATTTT.

DNA of the CDR3: TGTGCCAGCAGCCCTAGCGGGGGGCCCTACAATGAGCAGTTCTTC. Its protein product is CASSPSGGPYNEQFF. The gene calls are TRBV3-1 (or the pseudogene TRBV3-2) and TRBJ2-1; 11 bases map to TRBD2. The trim removed 4 bases at V and 2 bases at J, leaving 1 base unmatched. Per the germline V gene, CDR1 is LGHDT and CDR2 is YNNKEL (reference sequence). The CDR3 consists of 15 residues.

The rearrangement links TRBV5-6 to TRBJ2-6, with a possible D match to TRBD2 (5 bases). The CDR3 consists of 15 residues. Trimming removed 4 bases from V and 0 bases from J, with 8 bases in between. Germline assignment: CDR1 SGHDT and CDR2 YYEEEE. This CDR3 reads CASSGLFSGANVLTF. The CDR3 DNA reads as TGTGCCAGCAGCGGACTGTTCTCTGGGGCCAACGTCCTGACTTTC.

V usage is TRBV30 and J usage is TRBJ1-3, with D hard to call. The V end lost 4 bases, the J end lost 0 bases, and 7 bases lay between the germline ends. Germline V gives CDR1 GTSNPN, CDR2 SVGIG (reference sequence). This CDR3 is 13 amino acids long. DNA for the CDR3: TGTGCCTGGAACGGGCTCTCTGGAAACACCATATATTTT. Translation gives CAWNGLSGNTIYF.

The rearrangement links TRBV5-1 to TRBJ2-5; 7 bases agree with TRBD1. The CDR3 totals 17 residues. V shed 2 bases and J 1 base; nucleotides not matched to a gene: 11. Germline V gene data show CDR1 as SGHRS and CDR2 as YFSETQ. In DNA form, the CDR3 reads TGCGCCAGCAGCTTACTGACAGGGCAGACCTCCCAAGAGACCCAGTACTTC. Its protein is CASSLLTGQTSQETQYF.

This clone was seen only once. The rearrangement joins TRBV5-1 to TRBJ2-5, with D hard to call. Between the trimmed V and J ends, which lost 4 bases and 5 bases, there was a span of 12 bases. Germline V gene lookup returns CDR1 SGHRS and CDR2 YFSETQ. The CDR3 contains 13 residues. CDR3 nucleotide sequence: TGCGCCAGCAGCGCCGTATACGTGGAGACCCAGTACTTC. Translated, it gives CASSAVYVETQYF.

In this sample, this clone turned up once. This sequence joins TRBV9 and TRBJ1-6; possible D gene TRBD1, 5 bases. The CDR3 loop spans 14 amino acids. V lost 3 bases and J lost 7, with 11 bases in between. Germline assignment: CDR1 SGDLS and CDR2 YYNGEE. Here the CDR3 reads CASSANRRNSPLHF. CDR3 in DNA: TGTGCCAGCAGCGCGAACAGGAGGAATTCACCCCTCCACTTT.

V and J are TRBV28 and TRBJ2-2; D unclear. Germline V gene sequence: CDR1 MDHEN, CDR2 SYDVKM. This CDR3 spans 17 amino acids. V lost 4 bases and J 0 bases, leaving 15 bases between the germline ends. The CDR3 is CASSSPPGSANTGELFF. CDR3 bases: TGTGCCAGCAGTTCCCCCCCGGGTTCTGCGAACACCGGGGAGCTGTTTTTT.

This chain joins TRBV5-4 and TRBJ2-5; TRBD1 matches at 8 bases. The V gene's germline CDR1 is SGHNT and CDR2 YYREEE (reference sequence). Losses at the gene ends were 3 bases for V and 5 bases for J; bases not matched to a gene: 9. This CDR3 region has 15 residues. For the CDR3, the DNA is TGTGCCAGCAGCTCGAACCAGGGGGCTGTGGAGACCCAGTACTTC. Residues: CASSSNQGAVETQYF.

The sample holds one count of this clone. The rearrangement links TRBV10-1 to TRBJ1-1; 7 bases line up with TRBD1. From germline, CDR1 is WNHNN and CDR2 SYGVQD (reference sequence). The V segment lost 4 bases and the J segment 5 bases; nucleotides outside the gene matches: 4. The CDR3 contains 13 residues. CDR3 nucleotide sequence: TGCGCCAGCAGTGCGAACAGGGGTACTGAAGCTTTCTTT. Its translation is CASSANRGTEAFF.

The chain couples TRBV6-5 to TRBJ1-5; possibly TRBD1 for D (5 bases). Between the trimmed V and J ends, which lost 2 bases and 4 bases, there was a span of 12 bases. This CDR3 has 15 residues. Germline CDR1 is MNHEY and CDR2 is SVGAGI. The CDR3 region has the DNA TGTGCCAGCAGTTACAGAGCTGCAGGGAATCAGCCCCAGCATTTT. It yields the protein CASSYRAAGNQPQHF.

The genes are TRBV5-1 and TRBJ2-2; 9 nucleotides agree with TRBD2. J lost 7 bases, V lost 5 bases, and 3 bases had no gene match. Germline V gene sequence: CDR1 SGHRS, CDR2 YFSETQ. This CDR3 is 13 amino acids long. The CDR3 DNA reads TGCGCCAGCAGTAGCGGGAGTAGCGGGGAGCTGTTTTTT. Protein: CASSSGSSGELFF.

The rearrangement links TRBV6-1 to TRBJ2-2; D gene uncertain. V lost 3 bases, J lost 5 bases, and 10 bases lay in between. CDR1 MNHNS and CDR2 SASEGT come from the germline V gene. The CDR3 extends over 14 amino acids. The CDR3, as DNA: TGTGCCAGCAGTGAGAAGCGCCCGACCGGGGAGCTGTTTTTT. This sequence encodes CASSEKRPTGELFF.

V and J are TRBV7-9 and TRBJ1-1; TRBD1 matches 7 bases. The CDR3 length is 15 residues. J was trimmed by 4 bases and V by 5 bases; bases with no gene match: 10. The germline V gene encodes CDR1 SEHNR and CDR2 FQNEAQ (reference sequence). Here the CDR3 DNA reads TGTGCCAGCAGCCCGCCCCGGGACAGCCTCACTGAAGCTTTCTTT. Its translation is CASSPPRDSLTEAFF.

J is TRBJ1-4 and V is TRBV5-4; TRBD1 matches at 7 bases. The V gene end was trimmed by 5 bases and the J gene end by 3 bases; junction bases not matched to a gene: 7. The germline V gene encodes CDR1 SGHNT and CDR2 YYREEE (reference sequence). This CDR3 contains 15 residues. This CDR3 is CASSRSTGPNEKLFF. The CDR3 region has the DNA TGTGCCAGCAGTCGTTCGACAGGGCCTAATGAAAAACTGTTTTTT.

J is TRBJ2-7 and V is TRBV6-2 or TRBV6-3, with D possibly being TRBD1 (7 bases). The CDR3 consists of 16 residues. The V end was cut by 2 bases, the J end by 2 bases, with 16 bases between. Germline V gene sequence: CDR1 MNHEY, CDR2 SVGEGT. The CDR3 DNA is TGTGCCAGCAGTTACCGACGCAGGGGGGTCGCCTACGAGCAGTACTTC. Encoded protein: CASSYRRRGVAYEQYF.